This T cell receptor (beta chain) was documented in a study of T cell changes during pregnancy in multiple sclerosis. The data were produced by immunoSEQ multiplex PCR, yet TCRdb's version contains in-frame clones alone and is incomplete. The table records 88,000 or so clones, 92% of them present only once. The sequences come from peripheral blood, collected before pregnancy. The origin of this receptor is a female donor with multiple sclerosis, enrolled in a pregnancy study.

DNA for the CDR3: TGTGCCAGCAGTTTCACGGGCGGGACTAGCGGCTCCTACGAGCAGTACTTC. Its translation: CASSFTGGTSGSYEQYF. The V gene is TRBV28, the J gene TRBJ2-7; TRBD2 matches 11 bases. J gave up 0 bases and V 3 bases, and 7 bases lay outside the gene matches. CDR1 MDHEN and CDR2 SYDVKM come from the germline V gene. The CDR3 covers 17 residues.